This T cell receptor beta chain was obtained from a study of blood T cell repertoires in COVID-19. The overall study: The samples span acute and convalescent COVID-19 from the United States, Italy and Spain. Sample material is recorded as cDNA or gDNA derived from T cells, B-cell-depleted T cells, or PBMCs.

Per the original methods: Amplified reference gene primers provided the basis for estimating nucleated cell counts. The method was immunoSEQ multiplex PCR; TCRdb's version includes in-frame clones alone and lacks a portion of them. V and J calls and clone size come straight from that table; D and trimming were deduced from the DNA. This sample has under 100,000 clones, with roughly three quarters found just once. The Seattle patients, enrolled during active infection, were followed longitudinally. The CDR3 covers 21 residues. Germline lookup yields CDR1 SGDLS and CDR2 YYNGEE. V gave up 4 bases and J gave up 2 bases; unmatched junction bases: 22.

The sample taken for sequencing was peripheral blood. The sequence came from a man between 60 and 70 years old with COVID-19, enrolled during active disease. The genes are TRBV9 and TRBJ2-3; 10 bases are shared with TRBD2. The CDR3 nucleotides read TGTGCCAGCAGCACCGGGCCCCGTACTAGCGGGACTCCCCTGATCACAGATACGCAGTATTTT. Translated, it gives CASSTGPRTSGTPLITDTQYF. Supplemented by reference TRBV9 and TRBJ2-3, the full variable domain reads DSGVTQTPKHLITATGQRVTLRCSPRSGDLSVYWYQQSLDQGLQFLIQYYNGEERAKGNILERFSAQQFPDLHSELNLSSLELGDSALYFCASSTGPRTSGTPLITDTQYFGPGTRLTVL.